This TCR beta chain was sequenced for a study of blood T cell repertoires in COVID-19. Study-wide background: The United States, Italy and Spain were the sources of the acute and convalescent COVID-19 samples.

This CDR3 comprises 14 residues. CDR1 and CDR2 (germline): SEHNR, FQNEAQ (reference sequence). V gave up 5 bases and J gave up 5 bases; unmatched junction bases: 6. As originally analysed: Counts of nucleated cells, estimated from reference gene primer amplification, were obtained. Sequencing used immunoSEQ multiplex PCR; TCRdb keeps in-frame clones, though not all of them. V and J calls and clone size are given by that table; D and trimming were obtained from the DNA. The top ten clones hold about 5% of a sample with more than 60,000 clones, roughly nine tenths of them seen once. This TCR came from a woman in her 50s with active COVID-19. Specimen: peripheral blood. This chain links TRBV7-9 with TRBJ1-5; 7 bases align to TRBD1. CDR3 loop: CASSRDRSDQPQHF. The DNA of the CDR3 is TGTGCCAGCAGCCGGGACAGATCAGATCAGCCCCAGCATTTT.